This T cell receptor beta chain derives from a study of blood T cell repertoires in COVID-19 (dated by TCRdb to the early 2020s). For the wider study: Samples covering the acute and convalescent phases of COVID-19 were provided by collaborators in the United States, Italy and Spain. The samples were drawn from two sources: the first 160 participants of the ongoing ImmuneRACE study, and over 950 subjects contributed by 6 global collaborators. The repertoires were made available in a free public database intended to serve as a resource for research on the immune response to SARS-CoV-2. The sample metadata nearly always contained a de-identified subject ID, COVID-19 status, age in years and sex. Subjects who had been exposed to COVID-19, were actively infected with it, or had recovered from it provided the deeply sampled blood TCRbeta repertoires that made up the dataset. The prospective study material was composed of cDNA or gDNA derived from T cells, B-cell-depleted T cells, or PBMCs. Where HLA class I and class II types were available, the types were taken from metadata supplied by the sample provider, not from assay-based typing. Broader findings and caveats from the paper: How much clinical and demographic metadata was included differed by source and by participant, and the metadata was provided uncurated.

The immunoSEQ Assay, a bias-controlled multiplex PCR, was used to amplify TCRbeta CDR3 regions from genomic DNA. Per the source publication's procedure: Within the assay, amplification of reference gene primers was used to estimate how many nucleated cells each sample contained. To quantify the absolute abundance of each unique TCRbeta CDR3 rearrangement, sequence reads were collapsed and filtered. For each sample, productive Simpson clonality was calculated as the square root of Simpson's diversity index across productive rearrangements. What TCRdb holds here is the immuneACCESS table cut down to in-frame rearrangements. Part of the clones is not present; checked against another copy, under half of the missing clones reflect an unresolved V gene, and the others are unexplained. V and J calls and clone size are copied from that table; D and trimming were computed from the DNA. The sample table contains 3,000 to 4,000 clones; only one count was recorded for approximately 90% of them. Of the sample, under 6% falls within the top ten clones.

Collaborating institutions collected whole blood in K2EDTA tubes following their own protocols. Collaborator samples were shipped for TCRbeta analysis as frozen whole blood, isolated PBMCs, or DNA extracted from either sample type. The CDR3, from cysteine to phenylalanine, totals 13 residues. The read is trimmed to its CDR3 DNA, 39 bases read in frame from base 1. V lost 4 bases and J lost 7 bases; the stretch between them is 16 bases long. The germline V gene (reference sequence) supplies CDR1 GTSNPN and CDR2 SVGIG. As to this clone: The antigen it binds to is not known. Per-base qualities were not stored, and no clone one base away is much larger.

Sequences were obtained from peripheral blood. This chain joins TRBV30 to TRBJ1-2; possibly the D gene is TRBD1, per 6 matching bases. The clonotype comes from a woman aged 70 to 79 with active COVID-19. The CDR3 region: CAWTRKQGIGYTF. The DNA sequence follows: TGTGCCTGGACAAGAAAACAGGGAATTGGCTACACCTTC.